This TCR beta chain appears in the sequencing data of a study of T-cell memory formation after mild COVID-19. Study at large: The two donors had largely donor-specific TCR clusters.

A 5'RACE reaction primed in the constant segment made cDNA libraries of TCR alpha and TCR beta, and these carried sample barcodes and UMIs. TCRdb reanalysed the 5' RACE reads using MiXCR and keeps one entry per CDR3 protein. The table lists 530,000 or so distinct CDR3 sequences, roughly 17% of them singletons. General observations from the study: Contracting CD8+ clones were enriched in EMRA, CD4+ mainly in CM and EM. In pre-infection memory, a portion of responding clones appeared, which suggested that cross-reactive memory joined.

Of note for this clonotype: What it recognizes is unknown.

The J segment lost 6 bases and the V segment lost 5 bases, leaving 12 bases of the junction unmatched. Germline assignment: CDR1 MNHEY and CDR2 SMNVEV (reference sequence). The CDR3 extends over 16 amino acids. The clonotype originates from an adult woman who had mild COVID-19 (a few samples of this study predate the infection). Cell type and time point are not known. The material sequenced was PBMCs or a T cell subset sorted from them (not recorded which). This sequence joins TRBV27 and TRBJ2-7; 11 positions match TRBD1. CDR3 amino acids: CASSRFIGQGAIEQYF. CDR3 bases: TGTGCCAGCAGTCGTTTTATTGGACAGGGGGCCATCGAGCAGTACTTC.